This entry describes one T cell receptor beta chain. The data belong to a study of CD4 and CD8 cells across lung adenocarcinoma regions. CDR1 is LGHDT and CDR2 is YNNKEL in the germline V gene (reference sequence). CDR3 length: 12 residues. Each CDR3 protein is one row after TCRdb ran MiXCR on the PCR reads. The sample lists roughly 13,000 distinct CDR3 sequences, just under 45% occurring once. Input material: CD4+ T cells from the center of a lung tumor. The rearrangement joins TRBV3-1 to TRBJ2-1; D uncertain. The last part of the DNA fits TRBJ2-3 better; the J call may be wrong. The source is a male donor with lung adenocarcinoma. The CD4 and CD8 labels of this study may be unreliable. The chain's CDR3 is CASSQLWGTQYF. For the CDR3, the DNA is TGTGCCAGCAGCCAGCTGTGGGGAACGCAGTATTTT.